Below, 26 T cell receptor beta chains from the same sample are listed, as sequenced in a study of human T cells and chemical hapten exposure. Using its own MiXCR run on the RACE reads, TCRdb lists one record per CDR3 protein. This table holds under 50,000 distinct CDR3 sequences, 3.7% found once. Time point specified: healthy volunteer bleed at 6 weeks. Total RNA was isolated from whole blood that had not been fractionated. The specimen sequenced was whole blood. The receptor source for this set is a human donor in good health. Some clones in this sample may be carry-over from other donors' samples.

This clonotype was seen just once. A read error is possible here, since a much larger clone lies one base away. The chain employs TRBV2 and TRBJ1-6; tentatively, D is TRBD1 (6 bases). CDR1 and CDR2 from the germline V gene are SNHLY and FYNNEI. The CDR3 sequence is 14 residues long. This CDR3 is CASLRQATNSSLHF. In nucleotides, the CDR3 is TGTGCCAGCCTGCGACAGGCGACCAATTCATCCCTCCACTTT. Full variable domain (missing parts from reference TRBV2 and TRBJ1-6): EPEVTQTPSHQVTQMGQEVILRCVPISNHLYFYWYRQILGQKVEFLVSFYNNEISEKSEIFDDQFSVERPDGSNFTLKIRSTKLEDSAMYFCASLRQATNSSLHFGNGTRLTVT.

This clonotype was seen many times. The chain uses TRBV6-5 and TRBJ2-3; D remains unclear. This CDR3 contains 14 residues. V gave up 6 bases and J gave up 5 bases, with 15 bases separating them. Germline loops: CDR1 MNHEY, CDR2 SVGAGI. Here the CDR3 reads CASRPHNLGDTQYF. The DNA of the CDR3 is TGTGCCAGCAGGCCCCATAATCTAGGAGATACGCAGTATTTT.

This clonotype has ten or more counts. This chain connects TRBV4-1 to TRBJ2-7, with 7 bases fitting TRBD1. V gave up 5 bases and J gave up 0 bases; unmatched junction bases: 7. Looked up from germline, CDR1 is MGHRA and CDR2 is YSYEKL. The CDR3 has 15 amino acids. CDR3 sequence: CASSGKTGSSYEQYF. The CDR3 nucleotides are TGCGCCAGCAGCGGAAAGACAGGGAGCTCCTACGAGCAGTACTTC.

This clonotype has a count of ten or more. This chain links TRBV11-2 with TRBJ2-5, with a weak D call TRBD2 (7 bases). Deletions cut 4 bases from V and 4 bases from J, with 16 bases between. This CDR3 has 15 amino acids. CDR1 and CDR2 from the germline V gene are SGHAT and FQNNGV. The CDR3 here is CASSSFGGGAETQYF. The CDR3 coding sequence is TGTGCCAGCAGCTCCTTTGGGGGGGGCGCAGAGACCCAGTACTTC. The full variable domain, with the rest looked up from reference TRBV11-2 and TRBJ2-5, is EAGVAQSPRYKIIEKRQSVAFWCNPISGHATLYWYQQILGQGPKLLIQFQNNGVVDDSQLPKDRFSAERLKGVDSTLKIQPAKLEDSAVYLCASSSFGGGAETQYFGPGTRLLVL.

The chain is built from TRBV27 and TRBJ2-5, with D perhaps matching TRBD2 (5 bases). Germline CDR1 reads MNHEY; CDR2 reads SMNVEV (reference sequence). This CDR3 contains 13 residues. V shed 5 bases and J shed 5 bases, with 12 bases lying between them. CDR3 protein: CASSPGVVETQYF. The CDR3 DNA reads TGTGCCAGCAGTCCCGGGGTAGTGGAGACCCAGTACTTC.

In this sample, this clonotype turned up many times. The chain has TRBV20-1 and TRBJ1-5; D possibly corresponds to TRBD1 (6 bases). Germline values: CDR1 DFQATT, CDR2 SNEGSKA (reference sequence). The V end was cut by 2 bases, the J end by 1 base, with 15 bases between. The CDR3 runs 16 residues. This CDR3 reads CSARTQGIGSNQPQHF. Here the CDR3 DNA reads TGCAGTGCTAGAACACAGGGAATAGGGAGCAATCAGCCCCAGCATTTT.

This clonotype was detected ten times or more. This chain uses TRBV28 with TRBJ2-1; D unresolved. Deletions cut 7 bases from V and 0 bases from J, with 13 bases between. This CDR3 contains 15 residues. The V gene's germline CDR1 is MDHEN and CDR2 SYDVKM. The DNA of the CDR3 is TGTGCCAGCAAACAACGGGCAATCTCCTACAATGAGCAGTTCTTC. Translated, it gives CASKQRAISYNEQFF.

The sample holds many counts of this clonotype. The chain links TRBV7-9 to TRBJ2-5; D is undetermined. Germline assignment: CDR1 SEHNR and CDR2 FQNEAQ (reference sequence). The CDR3 has 15 amino acids. V gave up 1 base and J gave up 1 base, with 10 bases separating them. CDR3 bases: TGTGCCAGCAGCTTAGTATCCACTACCCAAGAGACCCAGTACTTC. It is translated as CASSLVSTTQETQYF.

This clonotype was observed at least ten times. The chain combines TRBV12-5 with TRBJ1-2, with D uncertain. The length of the CDR3 is 15 residues. Germline loops: CDR1 LGHNT, CDR2 FRNRAP. The V end lost 1 base, the J end lost 4 bases, and 13 bases lay between the germline ends. The CDR3 region is CASGLGGLRLYGYTF. CDR3 nucleotide sequence: TGTGCTAGTGGTTTGGGTGGACTTAGGCTCTATGGCTACACCTTC.

This clonotype was observed at least ten times. This chain joins TRBV13 and TRBJ1-3; 7 bases agree with TRBD1. Germline lookup yields CDR1 PRHDT and CDR2 FYEKMQ (reference sequence). The CDR3 is made up of 15 amino acids. V shed 3 bases, J shed 0 bases, and the junction held 2 bases outside the gene matches. The CDR3 DNA follows: TGTGCCAGCAGCTTGGACAGGATCTCTGGAAACACCATATATTTT. It is translated as CASSLDRISGNTIYF.

This clonotype was counted ten times or more. This chain joins TRBV29-1 and TRBJ2-7; no firm D call. The CDR3 loop spans 11 amino acids. Trimming removed 3 bases at V and 2 bases at J, with 5 bases between. From germline, CDR1 is SQVTM and CDR2 ANQGSEA. CDR3 in amino acids: CSVEVAYEQYF. The CDR3 nucleotides are TGCAGCGTTGAGGTCGCCTACGAGCAGTACTTC.

This clonotype showed up many times. This sequence joins TRBV6-6 and TRBJ1-5, with D possibly TRBD1 on 6 matching bases. This CDR3 is built from 17 residues. Germline V lookup: CDR1 MNHNY, CDR2 SVGAGI (reference sequence). Trimming took 6 bases from V and 2 from J, leaving 20 bases between them. This CDR3 is CASSQPGTSPGNQPQHF. As DNA, the CDR3 is TGTGCCAGCAGCCAACCTGGGACATCTCCGGGCAATCAGCCCCAGCATTTT.

At least ten counts were recorded for this clonotype. This chain joins TRBV6-2 or TRBV6-3 and TRBJ2-3; 7 bases are shared with TRBD1. CDR3 length: 17 residues. V dropped 6 bases and J dropped 0; count of bases not matched to a gene: 12. Germline CDR1 is MNHEY and CDR2 is SVGEGT. Here the CDR3 reads CASRPPGQISSTDTQYF. The CDR3 bases are TGTGCCAGCAGACCCCCGGGACAGATTTCTAGCACAGATACGCAGTATTTT.

This clonotype was counted ten times or more. The chain uses TRBV4-1 and TRBJ2-1; D unresolved. This CDR3 contains 14 residues. The germline gives CDR1 MGHRA, CDR2 YSYEKL. V was cut by 1 base and J by 5 bases, with 9 bases left in between. Written as DNA, the CDR3 is TGCGCCAGCAGCCAAGTCATCCGGGACAATGAGCAGTTCTTC. Amino acid sequence: CASSQVIRDNEQFF.

In this sample, this clonotype turned up many times. The chain is built from TRBV3-1 and TRBJ2-1, with 13 bases matching TRBD2. Germline V gene data show CDR1 as LGHDT and CDR2 as YNNKEL (reference sequence). J gave up 9 bases and V 4 bases, and 6 bases lay outside the gene matches. The length of the CDR3 is 15 residues. CDR3 amino acids: CASSPRLAGGLEQFF. DNA of the CDR3: TGTGCCAGCAGCCCCCGACTAGCGGGAGGTCTTGAGCAGTTCTTC.

This clonotype was found many times. V and J are TRBV5-1 and TRBJ2-3; 7 bases agree with TRBD2. Germline lookup yields CDR1 SGHRS and CDR2 YFSETQ. This CDR3 comprises 16 residues. The ends lost 1 base at V and 2 bases at J; junction bases unmatched: 7. The CDR3 loop is CASSLRASGATDTQYF. CDR3 DNA: TGCGCCAGCAGCTTGAGAGCTAGCGGTGCCACAGATACGCAGTATTTT.

This clonotype was seen many times. V gene TRBV7-2 combines with J gene TRBJ2-3, with D unclear. CDR1 is SGHTA, CDR2 FQGNSA, per germline. The germline V and J ends were trimmed by 2 bases and 2 bases, with 8 bases remaining between them. The CDR3 consists of 14 residues. The CDR3 region is CASSLQTHTDTQYF. In nucleotides, the CDR3 is TGTGCCAGCAGCTTACAGACCCACACAGATACGCAGTATTTT.

This clonotype was recorded many times. The chain joins TRBV6-6 to TRBJ2-1, with D unclear. The germline V and J ends were trimmed by 4 bases and 3 bases, with 7 bases remaining between them. Germline CDR1 MNHNY, CDR2 SVGAGI (reference sequence). CDR3 length: 13 residues. CDR3 in amino acids: CASSLASYNEQFF. The CDR3, as DNA: TGTGCCAGCAGTTTGGCCAGCTACAATGAGCAGTTCTTC.

This clonotype was observed at least ten times. V is TRBV28 and J is TRBJ1-5; 8 nucleotides agree with TRBD1. This CDR3 comprises 14 residues. Germline V gene lookup returns CDR1 MDHEN and CDR2 SYDVKM. V lost 6 bases to trimming and J lost 7 bases; unmatched junction nucleotides: 8. The CDR3: CASSYDRGLQPQHF. CDR3 sequence (DNA): TGTGCCAGCAGCTATGACAGGGGACTCCAGCCCCAGCATTTT.

This chain uses TRBV9 with TRBJ1-2; D might be TRBD1 (6 bases). The CDR3 has 16 amino acids. Trimming cost V 3 bases and J 0 bases, with 15 bases left between them. Germline V gene data show CDR1 as SGDLS and CDR2 as YYNGEE. CDR3 in DNA: TGTGCCAGCAGCGCGCAACAGGGACTGGCTAACTATGGCTACACCTTC. It yields the protein CASSAQQGLANYGYTF. The full variable domain, rest sourced from reference TRBV9 and TRBJ1-2, is DSGVTQTPKHLITATGQRVTLRCSPRSGDLSVYWYQQSLDQGLQFLIQYYNGEERAKGNILERFSAQQFPDLHSELNLSSLELGDSALYFCASSAQQGLANYGYTFGSGTRLTVV.

This clonotype has only a few counts. Sequence at one end of the junction differs from germline and may be a read error. The J gene is TRBJ1-1, the V gene TRBV9, with 9 bases fitting TRBD1. The germline V gene encodes CDR1 SGDLS and CDR2 YYNGEE. The CDR3 spans 12 residues. CDR3: CASGVTGGTTFF. CDR3 bases: TGTGCCAGCGGCGTCACAGGGGGCACGACTTTCTTT.

This clonotype has a count of ten or more. The rearrangement joins TRBV4-1 to TRBJ2-7, with 9 bases fitting TRBD2. Germline values: CDR1 MGHRA, CDR2 YSYEKL. After removal of 4 bases from V and 5 bases from J, the junction contained 9 bases not matched to a gene. The CDR3 runs to 15 residues. The CDR3 here is CASSRVGTSFDEQYF. For the CDR3, the DNA is TGCGCCAGCAGCCGGGTCGGGACTAGCTTCGACGAGCAGTACTTC.

This clonotype was recorded many times. The DNA of the CDR3 is TGTGCCAGCAGCTTGGGGGTAGGCGTAGGAGACACCATATATTTT. Its protein product is CASSLGVGVGDTIYF. The chain uses TRBV13 and TRBJ1-3; TRBD1 is a possible D gene (5 bases). V was cut by 3 bases and J by 8 bases, with 17 bases left in between. Germline V gene data show CDR1 as PRHDT and CDR2 as FYEKMQ (reference sequence). This CDR3 contains 15 residues.

This clonotype was observed many times. The rearrangement links TRBV5-1 to TRBJ2-7; D is perhaps TRBD2 (5 bases). This CDR3 region has 14 residues. The germline V gene encodes CDR1 SGHRS and CDR2 YFSETQ. V was shortened by 3 bases and J by 2 bases, with 12 bases between the two germline ends. The CDR3 loop is CASSSRTGTYEQYF. The DNA for the CDR3 is TGCGCCAGCAGCTCGAGGACGGGAACCTACGAGCAGTACTTC.

This clonotype is categorized as medium-sized. This chain uses TRBV7-8 with TRBJ2-3; possibly TRBD1 for D (5 bases). CDR3 size: 14 residues. Looked up from germline, CDR1 is SGHVS and CDR2 is FQNEAQ. V lost 5 bases and J lost 0, with 9 bases in between. The CDR3 protein is CASSLQGSTDTQYF. DNA of the CDR3: TGTGCCAGCAGCCTCCAGGGTAGCACAGATACGCAGTATTTT.

Turning to this clonotype: A much larger clone differs from this one at a single base, so this may be a read error. This chain joins TRBV7-8 and TRBJ2-1; no firm D call. Trimming removed 7 bases at V and 5 bases at J, with 15 bases between. From germline, CDR1 is SGHVS and CDR2 FQNEAQ. The CDR3 is made up of 14 amino acids. CDR3 sequence (DNA): TGTGCCAGCATTTCACGGCGTAGAGACAATGAGCAGTTCTTC. As protein: CASISRRRDNEQFF.